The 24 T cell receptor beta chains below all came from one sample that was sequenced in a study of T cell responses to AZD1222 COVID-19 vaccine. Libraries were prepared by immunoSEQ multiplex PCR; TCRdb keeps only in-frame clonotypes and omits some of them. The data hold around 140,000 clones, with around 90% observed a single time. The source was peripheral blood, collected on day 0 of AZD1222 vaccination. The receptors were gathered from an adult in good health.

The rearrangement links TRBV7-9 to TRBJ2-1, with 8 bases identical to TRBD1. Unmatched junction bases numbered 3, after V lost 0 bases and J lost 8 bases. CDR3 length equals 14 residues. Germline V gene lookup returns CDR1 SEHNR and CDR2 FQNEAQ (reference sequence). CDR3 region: CASSLADREHEQFF. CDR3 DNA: TGTGCCAGCAGCTTAGCGGACAGGGAACATGAGCAGTTCTTC. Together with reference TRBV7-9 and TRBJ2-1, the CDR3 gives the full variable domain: DTGVSQNPRHKITKRGQNVTFRCDPISEHNRLYWYRQTLGQGPEFLTYFQNEAQLEKSRLLSDRFSAERPKGSFSTLEIQRTEQGDSAMYLCASSLADREHEQFFGPGTRLTVL.

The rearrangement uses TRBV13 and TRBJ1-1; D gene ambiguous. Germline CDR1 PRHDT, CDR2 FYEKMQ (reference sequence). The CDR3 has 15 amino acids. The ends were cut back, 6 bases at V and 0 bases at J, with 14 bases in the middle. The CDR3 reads CASSIVRTVNTEAFF. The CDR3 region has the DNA TGTGCCAGCAGTATAGTGAGGACGGTGAACACTGAAGCTTTCTTT.

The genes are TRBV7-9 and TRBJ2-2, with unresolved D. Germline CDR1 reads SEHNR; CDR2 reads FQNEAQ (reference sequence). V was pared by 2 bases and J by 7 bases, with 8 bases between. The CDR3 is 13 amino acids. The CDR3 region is CASSLSGVGELFF. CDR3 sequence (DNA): TGTGCCAGCAGCTTAAGTGGAGTCGGGGAGCTGTTTTTT.

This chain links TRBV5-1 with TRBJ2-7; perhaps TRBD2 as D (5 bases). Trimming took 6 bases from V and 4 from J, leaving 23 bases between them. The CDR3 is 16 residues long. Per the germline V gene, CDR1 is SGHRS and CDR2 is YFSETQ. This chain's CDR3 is CASMNGGSPQLYEQYF. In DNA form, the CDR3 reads TGCGCCAGCATGAATGGAGGTTCCCCCCAACTATACGAGCAGTACTTC.

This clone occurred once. Here the CDR3 reads CASSFWGPYEQYF. The CDR3 bases are TGTGCCAGCAGTTTTTGGGGGCCCTACGAGCAGTACTTC. The chain links TRBV12-3 or TRBV12-4 to TRBJ2-7; D is perhaps TRBD1 (6 bases). V was pared by 3 bases and J by 2 bases, with 8 bases between. The CDR3 sequence is 13 residues long.

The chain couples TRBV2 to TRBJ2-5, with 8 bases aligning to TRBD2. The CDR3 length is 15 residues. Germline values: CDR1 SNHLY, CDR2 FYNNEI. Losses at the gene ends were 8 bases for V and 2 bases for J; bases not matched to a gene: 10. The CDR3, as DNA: TGTGCCAGCGGGGCGATGGCGGGGGGACAAGAGACCCAGTACTTC. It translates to CASGAMAGGQETQYF.

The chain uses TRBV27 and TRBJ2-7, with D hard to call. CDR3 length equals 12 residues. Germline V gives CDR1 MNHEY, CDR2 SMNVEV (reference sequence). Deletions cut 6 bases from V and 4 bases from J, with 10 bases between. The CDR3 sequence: CASSDMGYEQYF. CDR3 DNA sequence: TGTGCCAGCAGCGACATGGGGTACGAGCAGTACTTC.

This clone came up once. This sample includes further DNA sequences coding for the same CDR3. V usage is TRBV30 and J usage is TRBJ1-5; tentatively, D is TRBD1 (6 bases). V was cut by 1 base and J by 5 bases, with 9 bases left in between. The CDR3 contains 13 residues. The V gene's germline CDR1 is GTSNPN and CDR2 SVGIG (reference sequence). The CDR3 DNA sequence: TGTGCCTGGAGTGCACAGGGCGATCAGCCCCAGCATTTT. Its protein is CAWSAQGDQPQHF.

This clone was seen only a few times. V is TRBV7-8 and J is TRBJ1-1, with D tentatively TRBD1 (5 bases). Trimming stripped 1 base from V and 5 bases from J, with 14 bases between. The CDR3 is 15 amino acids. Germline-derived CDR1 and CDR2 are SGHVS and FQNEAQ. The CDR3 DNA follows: TGTGCCAGCAGCTTAGTCAGCCAGGGAAGAACTGAAGCTTTCTTT. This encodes CASSLVSQGRTEAFF.

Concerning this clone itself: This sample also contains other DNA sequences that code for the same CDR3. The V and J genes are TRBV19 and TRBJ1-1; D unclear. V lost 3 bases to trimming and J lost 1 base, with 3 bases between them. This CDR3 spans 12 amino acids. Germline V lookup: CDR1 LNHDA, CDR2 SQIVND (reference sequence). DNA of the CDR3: TGTGCCAGTAGTATTCGGAACACTGAAGCTTTCTTT. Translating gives CASSIRNTEAFF.

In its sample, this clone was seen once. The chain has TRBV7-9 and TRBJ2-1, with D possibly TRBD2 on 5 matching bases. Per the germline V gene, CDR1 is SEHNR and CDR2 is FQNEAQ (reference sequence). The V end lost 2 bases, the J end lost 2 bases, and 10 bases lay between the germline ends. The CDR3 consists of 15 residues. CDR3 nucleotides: TGTGCCAGCAGCTTACGGGGTGCCCCCTACAATGAGCAGTTCTTC. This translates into CASSLRGAPYNEQFF. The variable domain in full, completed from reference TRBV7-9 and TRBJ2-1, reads DTGVSQNPRHKITKRGQNVTFRCDPISEHNRLYWYRQTLGQGPEFLTYFQNEAQLEKSRLLSDRFSAERPKGSFSTLEIQRTEQGDSAMYLCASSLRGAPYNEQFFGPGTRLTVL.

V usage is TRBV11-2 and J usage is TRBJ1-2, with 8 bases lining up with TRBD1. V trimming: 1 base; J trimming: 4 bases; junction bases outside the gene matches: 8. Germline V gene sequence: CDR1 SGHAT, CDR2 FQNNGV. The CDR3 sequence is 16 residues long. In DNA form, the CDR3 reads TGTGCCAGCAGCTTAGGTGCAGGGGGCACCATCTATGGCTACACCTTC. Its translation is CASSLGAGGTIYGYTF.

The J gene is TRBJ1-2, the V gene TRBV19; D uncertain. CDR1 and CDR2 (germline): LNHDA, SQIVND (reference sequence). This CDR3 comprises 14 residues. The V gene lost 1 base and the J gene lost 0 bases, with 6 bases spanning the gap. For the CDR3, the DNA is TGTGCCAGTAGTATAGGAACCGCTAACTATGGCTACACCTTC. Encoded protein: CASSIGTANYGYTF.

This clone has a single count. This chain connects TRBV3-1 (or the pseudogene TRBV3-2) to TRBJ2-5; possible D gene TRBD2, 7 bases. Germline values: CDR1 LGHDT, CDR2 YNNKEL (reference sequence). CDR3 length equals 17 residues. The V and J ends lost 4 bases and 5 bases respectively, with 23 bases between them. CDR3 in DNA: TGTGCCAGCAGCCCCCTCGAGGCGGAGAGGGGGGGGGAGACCCAGTACTTC. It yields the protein CASSPLEAERGGETQYF.

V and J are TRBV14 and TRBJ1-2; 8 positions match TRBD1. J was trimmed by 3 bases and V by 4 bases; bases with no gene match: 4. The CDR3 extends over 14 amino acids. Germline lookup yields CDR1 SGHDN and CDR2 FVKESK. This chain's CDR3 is CASSPDRVHYGYTF. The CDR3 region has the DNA TGTGCCAGCAGCCCGGACAGGGTCCACTATGGCTACACCTTC. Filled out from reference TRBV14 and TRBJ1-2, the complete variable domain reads EAGVTQFPSHSVIEKGQTVTLRCDPISGHDNLYWYRRVMGKEIKFLLHFVKESKQDESGMPNNRFLAERTGGTYSTLKVQPAELEDSGVYFCASSPDRVHYGYTFGSGTRLTVV.

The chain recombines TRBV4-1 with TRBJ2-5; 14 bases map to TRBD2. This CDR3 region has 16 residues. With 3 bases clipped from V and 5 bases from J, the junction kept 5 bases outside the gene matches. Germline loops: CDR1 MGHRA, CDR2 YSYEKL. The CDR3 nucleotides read TGCGCCAGCAGCCACCTGGGACTAGCGGGGGAGGAGACCCAGTACTTC. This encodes CASSHLGLAGEETQYF.

The CDR3 DNA reads as TGTGCCAGCAGTTACTCGGGTCTGGGCTACACCTTC. Translating gives CASSYSGLGYTF. This sequence joins TRBV6-5 and TRBJ1-2; D uncertain. The germline V gene has CDR1 MNHEY and CDR2 SVGAGI. The CDR3 spans 12 residues. V was shortened by 0 bases and J by 8 bases, with 7 bases between the two germline ends.

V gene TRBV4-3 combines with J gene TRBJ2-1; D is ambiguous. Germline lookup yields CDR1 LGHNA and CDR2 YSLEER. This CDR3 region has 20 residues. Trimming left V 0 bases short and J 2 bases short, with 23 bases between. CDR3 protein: CASSQEPPYKGLGTYNEQFF. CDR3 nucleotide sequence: TGCGCCAGCAGCCAAGAACCCCCATATAAGGGTCTGGGGACCTACAATGAGCAGTTCTTC.

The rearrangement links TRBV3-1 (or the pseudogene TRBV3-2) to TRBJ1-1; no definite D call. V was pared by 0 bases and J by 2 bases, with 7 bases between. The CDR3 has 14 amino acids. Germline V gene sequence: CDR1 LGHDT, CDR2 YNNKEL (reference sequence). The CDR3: CASSQEGRNTEAFF. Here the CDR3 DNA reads TGTGCCAGCAGCCAAGAGGGTCGAAACACTGAAGCTTTCTTT.

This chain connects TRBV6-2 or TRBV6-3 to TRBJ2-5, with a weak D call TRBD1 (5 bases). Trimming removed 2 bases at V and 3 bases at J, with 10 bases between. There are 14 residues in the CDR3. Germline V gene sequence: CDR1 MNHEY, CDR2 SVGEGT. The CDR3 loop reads CASSYGAPKETQYF. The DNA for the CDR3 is TGTGCCAGCAGTTACGGGGCACCTAAAGAGACCCAGTACTTC.

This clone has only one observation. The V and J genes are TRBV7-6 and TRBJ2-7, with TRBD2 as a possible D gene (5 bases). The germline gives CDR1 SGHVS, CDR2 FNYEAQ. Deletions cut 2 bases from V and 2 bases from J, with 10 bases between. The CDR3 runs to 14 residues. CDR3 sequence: CASSLRTAPYEQYF. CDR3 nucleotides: TGTGCCAGCAGCTTAAGGACTGCACCCTACGAGCAGTACTTC.

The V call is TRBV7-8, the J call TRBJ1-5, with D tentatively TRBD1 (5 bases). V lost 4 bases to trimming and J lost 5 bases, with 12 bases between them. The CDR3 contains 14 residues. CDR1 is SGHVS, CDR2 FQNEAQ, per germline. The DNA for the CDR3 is TGTGCCAGCAGCTCTACCAGGGCGGATCAGCCCCAGCATTTT. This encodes CASSSTRADQPQHF. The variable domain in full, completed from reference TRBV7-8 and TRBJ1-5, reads GAGVSQSPRYKVAKRGQDVALRCDPISGHVSLFWYQQALGQGPEFLTYFQNEAQLDKSGLPSDRFFAERPEGSVSTLKIQRTQQEDSAVYLCASSSTRADQPQHFGDGTRLSIL.

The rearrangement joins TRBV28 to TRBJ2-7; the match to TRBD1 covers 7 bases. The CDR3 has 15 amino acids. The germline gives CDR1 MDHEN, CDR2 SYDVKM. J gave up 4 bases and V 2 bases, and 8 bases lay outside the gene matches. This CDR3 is CASSLGGQVAYEQYF. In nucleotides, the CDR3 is TGTGCCAGCAGTTTAGGAGGACAGGTGGCTTACGAGCAGTACTTC.

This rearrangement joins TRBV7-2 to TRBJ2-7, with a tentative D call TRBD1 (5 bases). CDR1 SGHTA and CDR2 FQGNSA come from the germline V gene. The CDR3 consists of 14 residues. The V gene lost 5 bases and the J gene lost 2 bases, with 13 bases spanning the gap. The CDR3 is CASSAPDRAYEQYF. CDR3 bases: TGTGCCAGCAGCGCCCCCGACAGAGCCTACGAGCAGTACTTC. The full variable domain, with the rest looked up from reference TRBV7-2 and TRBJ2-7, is GAGVSQSPSNKVTEKGKDVELRCDPISGHTALYWYRQSLGQGLEFLIYFQGNSAPDKSGLPSDRFSAERTGGSVSTLTIQRTQQEDSAVYLCASSAPDRAYEQYFGPGTRLTVT.